The present T cell receptor (beta chain) was sequenced within a study of T cell responses to AZD1222 COVID-19 vaccine. Whole-study context: Pooling covered second doses at about 4 or about 12 weeks. Broader study findings: Spike-specific TCR breadth and depth both grew after two AZD1222 doses. Donors skewed white British and female; clonal diversity was possibly underestimated.

The CDR3 contains 12 residues. The germline V gene has CDR1 SGHRS and CDR2 YFSETQ. V lost 0 bases and J lost 4, with 4 bases in between. Profiling relied on immunoSEQ multiplex PCR, and the TCRdb table lists in-frame clones only, not all of them. The sample includes over 100,000 clones, about 87% seen only once; the top ten take around 10%. Regarding this clone: What it binds is unknown.

This sequence joins TRBV5-1 and TRBJ1-1; D unresolved. The receptor comes from an adult in good health. Sequencing used peripheral blood, obtained on day 0 of AZD1222 vaccination. The CDR3 is CASSLEFTEAFF. The DNA of the CDR3 is TGCGCCAGCAGCTTGGAGTTCACTGAAGCTTTCTTT.